This passage covers 19 T cell receptor beta chains from one sample sequenced in a study of CD8+CD57+ T cells in acquired aplastic anemia. Genomic DNA acted as the template from which TCR beta VDJ combination and CDR3 sequence profiling were carried out. TCRdb reprocessed the reads with MiXCR, giving one entry per CDR3 protein. Of 160,000 or so distinct CDR3 sequences listed, around 48% were seen once; the top ten hold 2.5% to 3%. Individuals selected for sequencing had exhibited CD8+CD57+ cell expansion on flow cytometry. What was sequenced was sorted CD4+, CD8+, or CD8+CD57+ T cells (not recorded which) from PBMCs. All receptors derive from a human donor with aplastic anemia.

This clonotype came up once. The chain combines TRBV20-1 with TRBJ2-7; TRBD2 agrees at 12 bases. CDR1 is DFQATT, CDR2 SNEGSKA, per germline (reference sequence). This CDR3 is 15 amino acids long. V lost 0 bases to trimming and J lost 6 bases; unmatched junction nucleotides: 6. The chain's CDR3 is CSARDLRLAGVEQYF. CDR3 bases: TGCAGTGCTAGAGATTTGAGACTAGCGGGAGTCGAGCAGTACTTC.

The CDR3 region has the DNA TGTGCCAGCAGCCTGGCGGGAGGTACGCAGTATTTT. It encodes CASSLAGGTQYF. The gene calls are TRBV7-3 and TRBJ2-3; 8 bases are shared with TRBD2. The CDR3 runs 12 residues. V was clipped by 5 bases and J by 8 bases; unmatched bases: 3. Germline CDR1 SGHTA, CDR2 FQGTGA. Combining the CDR3 with reference TRBV7-3 and TRBJ2-3 gives the whole variable domain GAGVSQTPSNKVTEKGKYVELRCDPISGHTALYWYRQSLGQGPEFLIYFQGTGAADDSGLPNDRFFAVRPEGSVSTLKIQRTERGDSAVYLCASSLAGGTQYFGPGTRLTVL.

The rearrangement joins TRBV7-3 to TRBJ1-2; D unclear. This CDR3 has 12 residues. Per germline, CDR1 SGHTA and CDR2 FQGTGA. Between the trimmed V and J ends, which lost 2 bases and 2 bases, there was a span of 3 bases. The CDR3 here is CASSLGNYGYTF. The CDR3, as DNA: TGTGCCAGCAGCTTAGGGAACTATGGCTACACCTTC.

This clonotype occurred many times. The rearrangement links TRBV24-1 to TRBJ1-2; D is possibly TRBD1 (5 bases). The V end was cut by 4 bases, the J end by 7 bases, with 12 bases between. Per germline, CDR1 KGHDR and CDR2 SFDVKD. There are 13 residues in the CDR3. For the CDR3, the DNA is TGTGCCACCAGTGAACCGGGGCTAGGTGGCTACACCTTC. Encoded protein: CATSEPGLGGYTF.

This clonotype was detected a few times. This chain links TRBV19 with TRBJ2-3; D remains unclear. V was shortened by 6 bases and J by 11 bases, with 15 bases between the two germline ends. This CDR3 is 12 amino acids long. The germline CDR1 and CDR2 sequences are LNHDA and SQIVND (reference sequence). CDR3 nucleotide sequence: TGTGCCAGTAGCGGGCAGTACAATGAGCAGTATTTT. Protein sequence: CASSGQYNEQYF.

This clonotype was seen at least ten times. The DNA of the CDR3 is TGCAGTGCTAGGGACACCAGGGACACAGATACGCAGTATTTT. Protein product: CSARDTRDTDTQYF. The rearrangement uses TRBV20-1 and TRBJ2-3; TRBD1 might be the D (5 bases). The CDR3 totals 14 residues. V lost 3 bases and J 2 bases, leaving 12 bases between the germline ends. CDR1 DFQATT and CDR2 SNEGSKA come from the germline V gene (reference sequence).

Regarding this clonotype: A much larger clone lies a single base off, so this may be a read error. The V gene is TRBV12-3 or TRBV12-4, the J gene TRBJ2-1; TRBD2 matches at 7 bases. This CDR3 is built from 14 residues. J gave up 7 bases and V 6 bases, and 9 bases lay outside the gene matches. The CDR3, as DNA: TGTGCCAGCAGCTTGGACGGGGGGAAAAATGAGCAGTTCTTC. It specifies CASSLDGGKNEQFF.

Notes on this clonotype: The junction shows a germline mismatch at one end, possibly a read error. The chain recombines TRBV12-3 or TRBV12-4 with TRBJ1-1, with 7 positions matching TRBD1. The CDR3 sequence is 15 residues long. The CDR3 region is CASRTKPGDSTEAFF. CDR3 coding DNA: TGTGCCAGCAGAACGAAGCCCGGGGACAGCACTGAAGCCTTCTTT.

This clonotype was detected only a few times. A much more abundant neighbour one base away suggests this may be a read error. The chain has TRBV9 and TRBJ2-7, with a possible D match to TRBD1 (6 bases). The germline gives CDR1 SGDLS, CDR2 YYNGEE. This CDR3 contains 15 residues. Trimming cost V 0 bases and J 0 bases, with 10 bases left between them. CDR3 protein: CASSVGQDPSYEQYF. Written as DNA, the CDR3 is TGTGCCAGCAGCGTAGGACAGGATCCCTCCTACGAGCAGTACTTC.

The V and J genes are TRBV24-1 and TRBJ2-7, with a possible D match to TRBD2 (5 bases). Trimming left V 3 bases short and J 6 bases short, with 11 bases between. The CDR3 consists of 13 residues. In germline, CDR1 is KGHDR, CDR2 SFDVKD. The CDR3 here is CATSDPQTTEQYF. CDR3 in DNA: TGTGCCACCAGTGATCCCCAGACTACCGAGCAGTACTTC.

This clonotype has just a few counts. The chain links TRBV27 to TRBJ1-3; no firm D call. V gave up 0 bases and J gave up 2 bases, with 8 bases separating them. CDR1 MNHEY and CDR2 SMNVEV come from the germline V gene (reference sequence). This CDR3 comprises 15 residues. In nucleotides, the CDR3 is TGTGCCAGCAGTTTATCTTGGGCTCCTGGAAACACCATATATTTT. This encodes CASSLSWAPGNTIYF.

The chain combines TRBV5-1 with TRBJ2-1, with 11 bases identical to TRBD2. Germline trimming cut 2 bases from V and 16 bases from J; bases unmatched to any gene: 17. The CDR3 sequence is 16 residues long. Germline V gene sequence: CDR1 SGHRS, CDR2 YFSETQ. The CDR3 DNA reads TGCGCCAGCAGCTTTACACCGGGACTAGCGGAAGGTAGGGACTTCTTC. It yields the protein CASSFTPGLAEGRDFF.

This clonotype was picked up one time. A junction boundary mismatches the germline segment, possibly from a read error. The CDR3 spells CASSPNIAGGNSYNGQFF. The CDR3 DNA reads TGTGCCAGCTCACCGAATATAGCAGGGGGCAACTCCTACAATGGGCAGTTCTTC. V and J are TRBV18 and TRBJ2-1; 8 nucleotides line up with TRBD1. This CDR3 region has 18 residues. Germline loops: CDR1 KGHSH, CDR2 LQKENI.

The chain combines TRBV5-4 with TRBJ2-7, with a weak D call TRBD1 (6 bases). V lost 0 bases and J lost 6, with 16 bases in between. The V gene's germline CDR1 is SGHNT and CDR2 YYREEE (reference sequence). The CDR3 covers 15 residues. CDR3 in amino acids: CASSLDRVKSREQYF. CDR3 DNA: TGTGCCAGCAGCTTGGACAGGGTAAAGTCACGCGAGCAGTACTTC.

This clonotype has ten or more counts. The V gene is TRBV14, the J gene TRBJ2-2; no reliable D call. The CDR3 runs 15 residues. With 4 bases removed from V and 4 bases from J, the gap between germline ends came to 13 bases. In germline, CDR1 is SGHDN, CDR2 FVKESK. The CDR3 reads CASSPPAKGTGELFF. The CDR3 DNA reads TGTGCCAGCAGCCCGCCGGCCAAGGGCACCGGGGAGCTGTTTTTT.

In its sample, this clonotype was seen many times. The chain joins TRBV11-2 to TRBJ2-1; the match to TRBD1 covers 12 bases. The CDR3 has 19 amino acids. The junction had 7 bases not matched to a gene; V was cut back by 0 bases and J by 1 base. The germline V gene has CDR1 SGHAT and CDR2 FQNNGV. The CDR3 loop reads CASSLDGTGGFRSYNEQFF. The CDR3 DNA is TGTGCCAGCAGCTTAGACGGGACAGGGGGCTTCAGGTCCTACAATGAGCAGTTCTTC.

This clonotype was picked up many times. The chain combines TRBV5-1 with TRBJ2-3; TRBD2 aligns across 7 bases. V was clipped by 5 bases and J by 0 bases; unmatched bases: 3. This CDR3 comprises 14 residues. Germline CDR1 reads SGHRS; CDR2 reads YFSETQ. The DNA for the CDR3 is TGCGCCAGCAGATCAGCGGGAAGCACAGATACGCAGTATTTT. Amino acid sequence: CASRSAGSTDTQYF.

This clonotype was detected many times. The rearrangement joins TRBV7-7 to TRBJ2-5; 7 nucleotides line up with TRBD2. The CDR3 has 15 residues. Germline CDR1 and CDR2: SSHAT and FNYEAQ (reference sequence). With V trimmed by 3 bases and J by 5 bases, 9 bases remained unmatched. As DNA, the CDR3 is TGTGCCAGCAGCTTCGGGCGGGAGTCGGGGGAGACCCAGTACTTC. This encodes CASSFGRESGETQYF.

This clonotype was observed at least ten times. J is TRBJ2-1 and V is TRBV7-2; no definite D call. Trimming left V 1 base short and J 7 bases short, with 11 bases between. The CDR3 length is 14 residues. Germline V CDR1 and CDR2: SGHTA, FQGNSA. CDR3 residues: CASSLVQKQNEQFF. The CDR3, as DNA: TGTGCCAGCAGCTTAGTACAAAAGCAGAATGAGCAGTTCTTC.